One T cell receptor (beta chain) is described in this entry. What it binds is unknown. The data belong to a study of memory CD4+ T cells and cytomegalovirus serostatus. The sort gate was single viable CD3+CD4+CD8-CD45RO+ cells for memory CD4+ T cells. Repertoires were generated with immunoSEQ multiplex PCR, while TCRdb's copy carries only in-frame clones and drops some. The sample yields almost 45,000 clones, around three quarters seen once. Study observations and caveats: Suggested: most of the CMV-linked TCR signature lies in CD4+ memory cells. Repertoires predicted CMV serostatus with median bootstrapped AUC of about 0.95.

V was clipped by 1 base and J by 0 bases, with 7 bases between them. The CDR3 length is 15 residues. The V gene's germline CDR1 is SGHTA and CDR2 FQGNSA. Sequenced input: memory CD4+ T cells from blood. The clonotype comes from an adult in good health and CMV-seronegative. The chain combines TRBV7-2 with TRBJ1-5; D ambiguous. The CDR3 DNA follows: TGTGCCAGCAGCTTAGTGTCGGATAGCAATCAGCCCCAGCATTTT. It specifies CASSLVSDSNQPQHF.